The sequence of this T cell receptor beta chain was determined in a study of OX40 agonist ivuxolimab in advanced cancers. Overall study context: The study gave patients intravenous ivuxolimab at 0.01 to 10 mg/kg every 2 weeks.

Systemic immunosuppression or a history of autoimmune disease excluded patients. This clone was detected once. Its antigen is still unknown. Study conclusions and caveats: Antigen specificity remained undetermined for the expanded peripheral T cells.

This CDR3 comprises 18 residues. The ends lost 4 bases at V and 3 bases at J; junction bases unmatched: 8. The germline CDR1 and CDR2 sequences are SGHNT and YYREEE (reference sequence). Sequencing used immunoSEQ multiplex PCR; TCRdb keeps in-frame clones, though not all of them. The sample carries about 100,000 clones, around nine tenths recorded once. This chain connects TRBV5-4 to TRBJ2-1; 15 nucleotides match TRBD2. The clonotype was recovered from an adult with an advanced solid tumor such as melanoma, head and neck, liver or kidney cancer. The source material was CD4+ or CD8+ T cells sorted from blood, sampled in a trial of the OX40 agonist ivuxolimab. The CDR3 is CASSPAGTSGRNYNEQFF. The DNA for the CDR3 is TGTGCCAGCAGCCCCGCCGGGACTAGCGGGAGGAACTACAATGAGCAGTTCTTC.